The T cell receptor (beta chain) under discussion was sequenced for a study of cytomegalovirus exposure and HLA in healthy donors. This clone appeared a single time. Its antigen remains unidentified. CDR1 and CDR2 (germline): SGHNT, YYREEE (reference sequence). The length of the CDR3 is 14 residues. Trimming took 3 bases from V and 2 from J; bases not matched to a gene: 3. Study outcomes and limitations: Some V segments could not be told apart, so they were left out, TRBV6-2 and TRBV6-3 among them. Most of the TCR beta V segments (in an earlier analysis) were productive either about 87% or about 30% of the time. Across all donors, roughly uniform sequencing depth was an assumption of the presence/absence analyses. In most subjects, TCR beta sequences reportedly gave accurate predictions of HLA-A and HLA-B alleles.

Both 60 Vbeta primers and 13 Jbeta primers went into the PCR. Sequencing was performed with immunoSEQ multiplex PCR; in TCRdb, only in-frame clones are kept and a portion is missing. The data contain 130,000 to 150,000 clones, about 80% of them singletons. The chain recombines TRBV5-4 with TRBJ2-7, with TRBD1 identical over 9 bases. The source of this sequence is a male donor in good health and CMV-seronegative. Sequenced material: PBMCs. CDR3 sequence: CASSSGTGTYEQYF. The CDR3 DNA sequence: TGTGCCAGCAGCTCCGGGACAGGGACCTACGAGCAGTACTTC.